Presented here are 5 T cell receptor beta chains from one specimen sequenced in a study of T cell responses to AZD1222 COVID-19 vaccine. TCRdb's copy holds only in-frame clones and misses some; the assay was immunoSEQ multiplex PCR. The data contain approximately 30,000 clones, roughly 90% of them seen just once; the ten biggest clones take up around 6.5%. Source: peripheral blood, taken on day 0 of AZD1222 vaccination. The receptors were sampled from an adult in good health.

This clone occurred a few times. This chain's CDR3 is CAISESTVGGRAEAFF. CDR3 nucleotides: TGTGCCATCAGTGAGTCGACTGTCGGGGGACGGGCTGAAGCTTTCTTT. The rearrangement links TRBV10-3 to TRBJ1-1, with a possible D match to TRBD1 (5 bases). V was trimmed by 0 bases and J by 6 bases, leaving 17 bases between them. Germline V CDR1 and CDR2: ENHRY, SYGVKD. The CDR3 sequence is 16 residues long.

The chain has TRBV18 and TRBJ1-3, with D possibly TRBD1 on 6 matching bases. The CDR3 runs 15 residues. V was shortened by 8 bases and J by 0 bases, with 14 bases between the two germline ends. The V gene's germline CDR1 is KGHSH and CDR2 LQKENI. CDR3 nucleotide sequence: TGTGCCAGCACGTTAAACAGGGCCTCTGGAAACACCATATATTTT. This gives the protein CASTLNRASGNTIYF.

There are a few counts of this clone. This chain links TRBV12-3 or TRBV12-4 with TRBJ1-2, with D perhaps matching TRBD1 (5 bases). The length of the CDR3 is 12 residues. V was trimmed by 3 bases and J by 4 bases, leaving 6 bases between them. The DNA of the CDR3 is TGTGCCAGCAGTTTTGGGGGCTATGGCTACACCTTC. Protein sequence: CASSFGGYGYTF.

V gene TRBV19 combines with J gene TRBJ1-6; D unresolved. Germline CDR1 reads LNHDA; CDR2 reads SQIVND (reference sequence). The CDR3 extends over 16 amino acids. Trimming left V 7 bases short and J 5 bases short, with 18 bases between. The CDR3 here is CASTAHEGFDNSPLHF. In DNA, the CDR3 is TGTGCCAGTACCGCGCATGAGGGATTCGATAATTCACCCCTCCACTTT.

The rearrangement joins TRBV12-3 or TRBV12-4 to TRBJ1-4; no definite D call. This CDR3 region has 13 residues. The V end lost 7 bases, the J end lost 6 bases, and 12 bases lay between the germline ends. As DNA, the CDR3 is TGTGCCAGCACACTTCGCGAGTATGAAAAACTGTTTTTT. It yields the protein CASTLREYEKLFF.